This T cell receptor (beta chain) was identified during a study of naive CD8 T cells in extremely preterm neonates. Study-level points and caveats: Preterm CDR3s were shorter than older groups', with fewer N additions and less trimming. Term neonates roughly 0.4%, young children roughly 0.03%, adults 0.01%; preterm neonates shared 2.7%. Preterm neonates had significantly lower iChao1 richness than other age groups.

The CDR3 is made up of 14 amino acids. CDR1 MNHEY and CDR2 SMNVEV come from the germline V gene (reference sequence). Trimming cost V 0 bases and J 6 bases, with 9 bases left between them. Assay: immunoSEQ multiplex PCR; the TCRdb copy retains only in-frame clones and omits some. The sample comprises about 5,000 clones, 90% to 95% of which are singletons, and 0.55% to 0.75% rests with the top ten. Extremely preterm births at roughly 23-27 weeks of gestation supplied the samples. Pregnancies with fetal demise were excluded. The sample holds sorted live naive CD8+ CD45RA+CCR7+ T cells. To note about this clone: Its specificity is not known.

V and J are TRBV27 and TRBJ1-3, with unresolved D. The sequenced sample was naive CD8+ T cells from cord blood. This TCR came from a boy who was born preterm. CDR3 sequence: CASSLSWVSNTIYF. The CDR3 coding sequence is TGTGCCAGCAGTTTATCTTGGGTCTCAAACACCATATATTTT.